This record concerns one T cell receptor (beta chain) sequence. Its target is not known. Only in-frame clones appear in the TCRdb table, and some are missing; sequencing was by immunoSEQ multiplex PCR. The data contain approximately 65,000 clones, roughly 85% of them singletons. This sample is drawn from a study of OX40 agonist ivuxolimab in advanced cancers. Study overall: Hepatocellular carcinoma, melanoma, renal cell or head and neck cancer occurred in dose-escalation patients. About 42% of patients had received prior checkpoint inhibitor therapy. Study findings and constraints: There were, on average, more expanded clones in CD8+ T cells than in CD4+.

Prior autoimmune disease or systemic immunosuppression barred patients. The CDR3 runs 14 residues. The germline CDR1 and CDR2 sequences are SGHRS and YFSETQ. V was trimmed by 4 bases and J by 4 bases, leaving 14 bases between them. The TCR sequence derives from an adult with an advanced solid tumor such as melanoma, head and neck, liver or kidney cancer. The chain joins TRBV5-1 to TRBJ1-2; the D is unclear. The sequences come from CD4+ or CD8+ T cells sorted from blood, collected in a trial of the OX40 agonist ivuxolimab. The CDR3 DNA reads TGCGCCAGCAGCCCCAGCGGACGGATCTATGGCTACACCTTC. It yields the protein CASSPSGRIYGYTF.